This T cell receptor beta chain was retrieved from a study of blood T cell repertoires in COVID-19. Here immunoSEQ multiplex PCR was the method, and the copy in TCRdb shows in-frame clones only, minus some. The repertoire consists of approximately 190,000 clones, with 70% to 85% occurring once and the leading ten covering 6.5% to 7%. Germline loops: CDR1 MGHDK, CDR2 SYGVNS. V was trimmed by 3 bases and J by 5 bases, leaving 16 bases between them. The CDR3 contains 15 residues. The sequenced sample was peripheral blood. The source of this sequence is a human donor with acute or convalescent COVID-19. The donor label of this sample is uncertain. This sequence joins TRBV25-1 and TRBJ1-2, with D tentatively TRBD1 (5 bases). CDR3 DNA: TGTGCCAGCAGTGAGTACGCGGGGCTGGGGTATGGCTACACCTTC. Translated, it gives CASSEYAGLGYGYTF.